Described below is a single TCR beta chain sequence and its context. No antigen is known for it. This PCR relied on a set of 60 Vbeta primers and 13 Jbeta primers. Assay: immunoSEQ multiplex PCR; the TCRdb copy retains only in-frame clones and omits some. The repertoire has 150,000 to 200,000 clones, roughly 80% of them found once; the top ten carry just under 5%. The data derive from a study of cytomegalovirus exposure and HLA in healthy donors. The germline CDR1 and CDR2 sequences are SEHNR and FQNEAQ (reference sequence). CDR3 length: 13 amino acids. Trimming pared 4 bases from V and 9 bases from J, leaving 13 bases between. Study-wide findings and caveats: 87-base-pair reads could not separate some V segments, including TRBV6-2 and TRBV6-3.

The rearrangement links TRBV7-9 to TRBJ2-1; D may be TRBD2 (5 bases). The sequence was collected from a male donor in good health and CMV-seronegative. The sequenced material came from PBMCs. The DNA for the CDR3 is TGTGCCAGCAGCTCACCGGGAAGGAGTGAGCAGTTCTTC. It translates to CASSSPGRSEQFF.